Sequencing of this T cell receptor beta chain was carried out in a study of CD8+CD57+ T cells in acquired aplastic anemia. Study at large: Healthy donor sequencing depth: some 10 million CD4+, some 12 million CD8+ reads.

General study findings and limits: Common to patients and controls were about 31 CD8+ CDR3 sequences.

In germline, CDR1 is DFQATT, CDR2 SNEGSKA (reference sequence). Trimming at V came to 4 bases and at J to 6 bases, leaving 9 bases not matched to a gene. The CDR3 contains 13 residues. Points on this clonotype: Its target is not known.

The template used for profiling TCR beta VDJ and CDR3 was genomic DNA. TCRdb reanalysed the reads using MiXCR and keeps one entry per CDR3 protein. Seen here are 150,000 to 200,000 distinct CDR3 sequences, about 60% observed once, and the top ten hold 45% to 55%. The sequence was collected from a human donor in good health. What was sequenced was sorted CD4+, CD8+, or CD8+CD57+ T cells (not recorded which) from PBMCs. The V gene is TRBV20-1, the J gene TRBJ2-7; 7 bases agree with TRBD2. This CDR3 reads CSAITSGAREQYF. The DNA for the CDR3 is TGCAGTGCTATTACCAGCGGGGCTCGCGAGCAGTACTTC.